This T cell receptor beta chain was identified during a study of T cell responses to AZD1222 COVID-19 vaccine. Method: immunoSEQ multiplex PCR; TCRdb's copy keeps in-frame clones and lacks some. The table has over 95,000 clones, approximately 87% seen once. The sample here was peripheral blood, taken on day 0 of AZD1222 vaccination. The receptor's source is an adult in good health.

CDR3 bases: TGTGCCAGCAGTCCCCTAGCCCTAGCGGCGAACTACAATGAGCAGTTCTTC. Translated, it gives CASSPLALAANYNEQFF. V gene TRBV27 combines with J gene TRBJ2-1, with TRBD2 matching over 7 bases. This CDR3 comprises 17 residues. Unmatched junction bases numbered 13, after V lost 5 bases and J lost 3 bases. Per the germline V gene, CDR1 is MNHEY and CDR2 is SMNVEV (reference sequence).